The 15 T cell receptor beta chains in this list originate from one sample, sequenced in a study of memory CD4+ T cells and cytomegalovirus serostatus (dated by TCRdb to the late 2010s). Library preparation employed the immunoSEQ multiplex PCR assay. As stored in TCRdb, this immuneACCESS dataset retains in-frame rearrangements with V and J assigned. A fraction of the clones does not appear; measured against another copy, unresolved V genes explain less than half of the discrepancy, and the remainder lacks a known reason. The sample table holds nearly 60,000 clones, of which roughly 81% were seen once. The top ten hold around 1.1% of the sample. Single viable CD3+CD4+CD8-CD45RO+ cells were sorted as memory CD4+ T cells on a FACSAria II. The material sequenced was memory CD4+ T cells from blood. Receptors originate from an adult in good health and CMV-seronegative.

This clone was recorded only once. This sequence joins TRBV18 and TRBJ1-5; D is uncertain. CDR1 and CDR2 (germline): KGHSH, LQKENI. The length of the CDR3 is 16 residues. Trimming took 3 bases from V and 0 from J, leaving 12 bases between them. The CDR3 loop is CASSPSSPNSNQPQHF. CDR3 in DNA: TGTGCCAGCTCACCGTCATCGCCGAATAGCAATCAGCCCCAGCATTTT.

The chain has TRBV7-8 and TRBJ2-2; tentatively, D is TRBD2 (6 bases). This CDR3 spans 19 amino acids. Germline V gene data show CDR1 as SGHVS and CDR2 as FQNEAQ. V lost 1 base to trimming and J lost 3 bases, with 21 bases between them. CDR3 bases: TGTGCCAGCAGCTTAGTCGCGGTTGGGCGGGAAGGTTACACCGGGGAGCTGTTTTTT. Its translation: CASSLVAVGREGYTGELFF. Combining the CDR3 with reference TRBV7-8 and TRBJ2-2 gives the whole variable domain GAGVSQSPRYKVAKRGQDVALRCDPISGHVSLFWYQQALGQGPEFLTYFQNEAQLDKSGLPSDRFFAERPEGSVSTLKIQRTQQEDSAVYLCASSLVAVGREGYTGELFFGEGSRLTVL.

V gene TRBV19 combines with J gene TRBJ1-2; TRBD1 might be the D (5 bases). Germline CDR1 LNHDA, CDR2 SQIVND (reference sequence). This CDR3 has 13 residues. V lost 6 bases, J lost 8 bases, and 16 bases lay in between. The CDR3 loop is CASREGSGSGYTF. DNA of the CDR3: TGTGCCAGTAGGGAGGGGTCAGGTTCGGGCTACACCTTC.

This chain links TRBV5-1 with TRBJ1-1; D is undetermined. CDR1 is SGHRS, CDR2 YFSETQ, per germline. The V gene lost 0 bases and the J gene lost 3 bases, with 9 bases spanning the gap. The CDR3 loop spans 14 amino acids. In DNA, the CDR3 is TGCGCCAGCAGCTTGGATGGGCGCGACACTGAAGCTTTCTTT. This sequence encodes CASSLDGRDTEAFF.

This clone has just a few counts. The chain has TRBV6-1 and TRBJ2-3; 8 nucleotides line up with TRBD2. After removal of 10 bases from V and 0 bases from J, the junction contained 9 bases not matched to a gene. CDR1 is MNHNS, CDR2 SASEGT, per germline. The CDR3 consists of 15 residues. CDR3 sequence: CATHSLAVSTDTQYF. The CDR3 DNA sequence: TGTGCCACTCATTCACTAGCGGTTAGCACAGATACGCAGTATTTT.

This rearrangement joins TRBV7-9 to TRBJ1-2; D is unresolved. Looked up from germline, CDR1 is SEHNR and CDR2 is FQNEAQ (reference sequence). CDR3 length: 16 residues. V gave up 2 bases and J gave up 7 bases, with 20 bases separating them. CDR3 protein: CASSLMRKELLVGYTF. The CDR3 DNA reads TGTGCCAGCAGCTTAATGCGGAAGGAGCTCCTCGTTGGCTACACCTTC.

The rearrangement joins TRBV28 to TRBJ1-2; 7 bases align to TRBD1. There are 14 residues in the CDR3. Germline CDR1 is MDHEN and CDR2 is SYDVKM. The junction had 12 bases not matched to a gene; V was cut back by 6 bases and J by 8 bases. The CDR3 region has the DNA TGTGCCAGCAGGCCCACTGACAGGGTTGGCGGCTACACCTTC. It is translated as CASRPTDRVGGYTF.

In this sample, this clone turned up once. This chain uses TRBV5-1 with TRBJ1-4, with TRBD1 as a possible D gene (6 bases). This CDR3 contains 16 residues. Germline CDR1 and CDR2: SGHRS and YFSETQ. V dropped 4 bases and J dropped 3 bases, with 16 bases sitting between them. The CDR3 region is CASSLRSGGPNEKLFF. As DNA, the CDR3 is TGCGCCAGCAGCCTCCGGAGTGGGGGGCCTAATGAAAAACTGTTTTTT.

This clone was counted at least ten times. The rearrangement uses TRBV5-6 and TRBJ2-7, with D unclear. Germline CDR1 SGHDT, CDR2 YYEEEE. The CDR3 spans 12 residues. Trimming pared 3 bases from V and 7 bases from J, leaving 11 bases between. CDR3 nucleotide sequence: TGTGCCAGCAGCTCTACCCTCAGGGAGCAGTACTTC. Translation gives CASSSTLREQYF.

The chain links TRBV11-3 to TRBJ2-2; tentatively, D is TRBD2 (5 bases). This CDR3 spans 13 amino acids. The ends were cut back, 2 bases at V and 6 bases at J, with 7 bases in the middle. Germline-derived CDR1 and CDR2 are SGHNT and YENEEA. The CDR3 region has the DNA TGTGCCAGCAGCTTATGGACTGCCGGGGAGCTGTTTTTT. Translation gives CASSLWTAGELFF.

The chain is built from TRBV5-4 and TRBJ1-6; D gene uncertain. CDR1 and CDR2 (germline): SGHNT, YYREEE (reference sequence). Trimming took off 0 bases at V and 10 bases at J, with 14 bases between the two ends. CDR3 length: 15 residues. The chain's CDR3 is CASSLDRVTPSPLHF. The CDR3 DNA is TGTGCCAGCAGCTTGGATCGAGTGACGCCGTCACCCCTCCACTTT.

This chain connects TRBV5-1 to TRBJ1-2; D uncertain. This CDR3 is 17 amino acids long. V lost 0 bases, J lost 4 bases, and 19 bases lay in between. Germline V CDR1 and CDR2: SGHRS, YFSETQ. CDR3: CASSLVSPVLEAYGYTF. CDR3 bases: TGCGCCAGCAGCTTGGTTTCGCCAGTATTGGAGGCCTATGGCTACACCTTC. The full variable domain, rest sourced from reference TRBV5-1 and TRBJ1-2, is KAGVTQTPRYLIKTRGQQVTLSCSPISGHRSVSWYQQTPGQGLQFLFEYFSETQRNKGNFPGRFSGRQFSNSRSEMNVSTLELGDSALYLCASSLVSPVLEAYGYTFGSGTRLTVV.

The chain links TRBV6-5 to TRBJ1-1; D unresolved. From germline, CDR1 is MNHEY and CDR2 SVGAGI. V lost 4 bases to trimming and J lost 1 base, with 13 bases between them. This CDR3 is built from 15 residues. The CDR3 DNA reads TGTGCCAGCAGTTCCTCGGAGGGAAGGAACACTGAAGCTTTCTTT. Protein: CASSSSEGRNTEAFF.

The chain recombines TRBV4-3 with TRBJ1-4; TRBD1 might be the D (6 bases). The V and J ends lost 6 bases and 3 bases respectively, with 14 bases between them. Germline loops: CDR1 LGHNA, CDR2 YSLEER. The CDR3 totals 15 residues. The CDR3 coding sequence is TGCGCCAGCAGTCGAGACAGGAGATCTAATGAAAAACTGTTTTTT. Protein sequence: CASSRDRRSNEKLFF.

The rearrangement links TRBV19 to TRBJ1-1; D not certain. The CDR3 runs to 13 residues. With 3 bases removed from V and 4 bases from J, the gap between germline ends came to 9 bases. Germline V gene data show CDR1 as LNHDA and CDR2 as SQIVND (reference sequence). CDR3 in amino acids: CASSMSTATEAFF. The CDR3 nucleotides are TGTGCCAGTAGTATGTCGACGGCCACTGAAGCTTTCTTT.